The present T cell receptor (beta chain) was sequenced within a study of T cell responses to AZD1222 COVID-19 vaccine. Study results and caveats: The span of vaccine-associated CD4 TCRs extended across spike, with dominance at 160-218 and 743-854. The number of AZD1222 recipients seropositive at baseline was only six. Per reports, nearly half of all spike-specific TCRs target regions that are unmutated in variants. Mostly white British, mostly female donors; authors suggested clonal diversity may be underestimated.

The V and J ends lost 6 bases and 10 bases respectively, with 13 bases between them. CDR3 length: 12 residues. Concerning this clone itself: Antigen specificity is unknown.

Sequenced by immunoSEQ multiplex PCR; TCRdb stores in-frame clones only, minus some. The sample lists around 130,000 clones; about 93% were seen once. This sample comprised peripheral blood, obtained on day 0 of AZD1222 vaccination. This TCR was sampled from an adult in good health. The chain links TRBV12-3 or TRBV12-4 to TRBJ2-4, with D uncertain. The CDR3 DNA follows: TGTGCCAGCAGCCAAGACACATCTATTCAGTACTTC. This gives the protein CASSQDTSIQYF.